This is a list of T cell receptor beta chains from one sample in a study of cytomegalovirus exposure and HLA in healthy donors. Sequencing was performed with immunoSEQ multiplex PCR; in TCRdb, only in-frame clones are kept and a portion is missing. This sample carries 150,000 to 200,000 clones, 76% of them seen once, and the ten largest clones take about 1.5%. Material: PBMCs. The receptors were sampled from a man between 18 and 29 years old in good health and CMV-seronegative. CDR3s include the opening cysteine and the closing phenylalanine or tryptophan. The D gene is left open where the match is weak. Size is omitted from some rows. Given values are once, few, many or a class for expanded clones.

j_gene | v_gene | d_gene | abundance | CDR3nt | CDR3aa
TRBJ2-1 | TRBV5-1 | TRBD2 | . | TGCGCCAGCAGCTTAGGCGGGGGGGGGACAAACAATGAGCAGTTCTTC | CASSLGGGGTNNEQFF
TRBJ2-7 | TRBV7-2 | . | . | TGTGCCAGCAGCTTAGCAACGAGCTACGAGCAGTACTTC | CASSLATSYEQYF
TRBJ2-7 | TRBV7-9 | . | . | TGTGCCAGCAGCCCCCCCGGGGTCGACGCCTACGAGCAGTACTTC | CASSPPGVDAYEQYF
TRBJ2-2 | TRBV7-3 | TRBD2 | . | TGTGCCAGCAGCCACCCGGAGCTAGCGGGTACCGGGGAGCTGTTTTTT | CASSHPELAGTGELFF
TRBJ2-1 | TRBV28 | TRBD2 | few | TGTGCCAGCAGTTTCGCTAGCGGGGGTTACAATGAGCAGTTCTTC | CASSFASGGYNEQFF
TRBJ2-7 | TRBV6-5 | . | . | TGTGCCAGCAGTTACTCGCCACTTTCCTCCTACGAGCAGTACTTC | CASSYSPLSSYEQYF
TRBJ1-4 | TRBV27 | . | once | TGTGCCAGCAGTTGGGCCGCGGGGGTATATGAAAAACTGTTTTTT | CASSWAAGVYEKLFF
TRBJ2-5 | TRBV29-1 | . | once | TGCAGCGGGGGGGAAAGGTGGGAGACCCAGTACTTC | CSGGERWETQYF
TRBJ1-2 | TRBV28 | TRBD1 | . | TGTGCCAGCACCACGGGACAGGGCCCTGGCTACACCTTC | CASTTGQGPGYTF
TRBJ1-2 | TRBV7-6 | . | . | TGTGCCAGCAGCTTAGATAGGGGCAACTATGGCTACACCTTC | CASSLDRGNYGYTF
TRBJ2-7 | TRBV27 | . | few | TGTGCCAGCAGTTTGGCGCGGCAGAACGAGCAGTACTTC | CASSLARQNEQYF
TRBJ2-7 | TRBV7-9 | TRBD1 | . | TGTGCCAGCAGCCCGGACAGGGCATGGACCTACGAGCAGTACTTC | CASSPDRAWTYEQYF
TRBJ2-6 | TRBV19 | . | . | TGTGCCAGTAGTATTTCGGGTGGAGGGGCCAACGTCCTGACTTTC | CASSISGGGANVLTF
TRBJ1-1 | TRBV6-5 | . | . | TGTGCCAGCAGTTACTCCTTGGCAGTGAACACTGAAGCTTTCTTT | CASSYSLAVNTEAFF
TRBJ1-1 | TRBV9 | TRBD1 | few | TGTGCCAGCAGCGTAGCAAATGACAGGGGGCAAGGTATAGCTTTCTTT | CASSVANDRGQGIAFF
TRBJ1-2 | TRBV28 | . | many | TGTGCCAGCAGTCGCGAAGCGGGGGGGCGGTTGACAGGCTACACCTTC | CASSREAGGRLTGYTF
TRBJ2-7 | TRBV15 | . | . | TGTGCCACCAGCAGAGATCCGTATCGGAGCTACGAGCAGTACTTC | CATSRDPYRSYEQYF
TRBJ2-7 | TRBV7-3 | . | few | TGTGCCAGCAGCCTCCTGGACAGCTCCTACGAGCAGTACTTC | CASSLLDSSYEQYF
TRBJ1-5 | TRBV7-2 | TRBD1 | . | TGTGCCAGCAGTCCCCCGGGACAGGGGGCCTCTAGCAATCAGCCCCAGCATTTT | CASSPPGQGASSNQPQHF
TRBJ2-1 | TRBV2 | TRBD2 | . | TGTGCCAGCAGCCTGGGACTAGCGGGAATTGGTACTAGCAATGAGCAGTTCTTC | CASSLGLAGIGTSNEQFF
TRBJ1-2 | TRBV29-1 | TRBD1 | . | TGCAGCGTGGCCCCCGGACAGGGATTGTTCGGCTACACCTTC | CSVAPGQGLFGYTF
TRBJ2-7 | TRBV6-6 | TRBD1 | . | TGTGCCAGCTGCCGGGACAGGGACTACGAGCAGTACTTC | CASCRDRDYEQYF
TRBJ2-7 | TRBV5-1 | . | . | TGCGCCAGCAGCTCGTATACTAGTAGCGTCAAGCACATCGAGCAGTACTTC | CASSSYTSSVKHIEQYF
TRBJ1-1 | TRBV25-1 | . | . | TGTGCCAGCTCGACAGGGAACACTGAAGCTTTCTTT | CASSTGNTEAFF
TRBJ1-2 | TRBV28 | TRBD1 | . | TGTGCCAGCAGCATGACAGGGGTCTATGGCTACACCTTC | CASSMTGVYGYTF
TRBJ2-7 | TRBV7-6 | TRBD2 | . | TGTGCCAGCAGCCCTATGGCGGGAGAGTCGGGCGAGCAGTACTTC | CASSPMAGESGEQYF
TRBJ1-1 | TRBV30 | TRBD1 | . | TGTGCCAGGGACAGGGCGACCACTGAAGCTTTCTTT | CARDRATTEAFF
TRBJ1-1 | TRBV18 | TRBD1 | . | TGTGCCAGCTCCCTGGACAGGGGTGCGGGTTGGAACACTGAAGCTTTCTTT | CASSLDRGAGWNTEAFF
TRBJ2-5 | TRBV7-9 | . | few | TGTGCCAGCAGCTTCATCCCTAAAGAGACCCAGTACTTC | CASSFIPKETQYF
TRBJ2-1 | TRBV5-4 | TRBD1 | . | TGTGCCAGCAGCCCGGACAGGGTGGTATACAATGAGCAGTTCTTC | CASSPDRVVYNEQFF
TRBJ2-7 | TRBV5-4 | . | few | TGTGCCAGCAGCTTGGAGGCGGCCAACTACGAGCAGTACTTC | CASSLEAANYEQYF
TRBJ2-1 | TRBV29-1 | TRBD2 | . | TGCAGCGTTGGCTACCGACTAGCGGGAGCGAATGGGCAGTTCTTC | CSVGYRLAGANGQFF
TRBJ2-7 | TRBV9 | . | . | TGTGCCAGCAGCCGGGTAAGGGGCGAGCAGTACTTC | CASSRVRGEQYF
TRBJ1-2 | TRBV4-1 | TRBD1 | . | TGCGCCAGCAGCCAAGATCGGTCACAGGGGGCGAGGGGCTATGGCTACACCTTC | CASSQDRSQGARGYGYTF
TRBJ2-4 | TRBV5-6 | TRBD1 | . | TGTGCCAGCAGCGTCCCGGGCCTTGGACAGGGGCAAAACATTCAGTACTTC | CASSVPGLGQGQNIQYF
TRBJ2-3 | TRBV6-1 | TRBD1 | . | TGTGCCAGCAGCATGACAGGGGGGAGCACAGATACGCAGTATTTT | CASSMTGGSTDTQYF
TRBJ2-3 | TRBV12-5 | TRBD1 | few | TGTGCTAGTGGGACGACAGGGGGTTCAGATACGCAGTATTTT | CASGTTGGSDTQYF
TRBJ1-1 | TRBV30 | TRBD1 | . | TGTGCCTGGCAGGGACAGCAGTTTGAAGCTTTCTTT | CAWQGQQFEAFF
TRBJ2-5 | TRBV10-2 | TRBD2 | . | TGCGCCAGCAGTGTGGGGGGAGGGTATGAGACCCAGTACTTC | CASSVGGGYETQYF
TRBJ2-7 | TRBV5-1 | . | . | TGCGCCAGCAGCTTGGCCGCCACTAGCTCCTACGAGCAGTACTTC | CASSLAATSSYEQYF
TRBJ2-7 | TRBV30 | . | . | TGTGCCTGGAGTAAAGGCAGGGGATACGAGCAGTACTTC | CAWSKGRGYEQYF